This TCR beta chain was profiled in a study of blood T cell repertoires in COVID-19. Turning to the study itself: T cells, B-cell-depleted T cells, or PBMCs supplied cDNA or gDNA.

The germline gives CDR1 MGHRA, CDR2 YSYEKL. V was clipped by 0 bases and J by 6 bases, with 15 bases between them. There are 15 residues in the CDR3. How the authors handled the data: Amplification from reference gene primers served as the basis for estimated nucleated cell counts. Clones were sequenced by immunoSEQ multiplex PCR, and TCRdb holds only the in-frame ones, with some missing. V and J calls and clone size come straight from that table; D and trimming were deduced from the DNA. The sample lists over 200,000 clones, roughly 86% occurring once. The study recruited people aged 18 to 89 years across approximately 23 US areas.

The specimen sequenced was PBMCs or T cells enriched from blood (not recorded which). The origin of this receptor is a woman in her thirties with acute COVID-19. The J gene is TRBJ2-7, the V gene TRBV4-1; D is unclear. CDR3 residues: CASSQDQGDGGEQYF. The CDR3 DNA is TGCGCCAGCAGCCAAGATCAAGGAGACGGCGGCGAGCAGTACTTC.